The 12 T cell receptor beta chains listed next were all sequenced from one sample in a study of immune heterogeneity within non-small cell lung tumors. It was a multiplex PCR that amplified TCR beta CDR3, with 32 V and 13 J primers. TCRdb re-analysed the multiplex PCR reads in MiXCR, keeping a single row per CDR3 protein. Here the sample spans around 2,900 distinct CDR3 sequences, approximately 21% being singletons. The starting template was genomic DNA from bulk tumor, 550 to 700 ng per sample. Biopsies, several per primary tumor and spaced far apart, were collected during surgery. Samples came from untreated patients having curative surgery for newly diagnosed non-small cell lung cancer. What was sequenced was lung tumor tissue. The receptors originated from a man between 60 and 70 years old with non-small cell lung cancer.

As to this clonotype: A much larger clone is a single base away; this may be a read error. The rearrangement uses TRBV7-3 and TRBJ2-2, with D unresolved. V shed 6 bases and J shed 0 bases, with 11 bases lying between them. Germline V gene sequence: CDR1 SGHTA, CDR2 FQGTGA. CDR3 size: 15 residues. The CDR3 bases are TGTGCCAGCAGAGCCGAGCCGCCGAACACCGGGGAGCTGTTTTTT. It translates to CASRAEPPNTGELFF.

By share of the sample, this clonotype is medium-sized (0.01 to 0.1%). This chain connects TRBV10-3 to TRBJ2-3, with 9 bases lining up with TRBD1. The CDR3 totals 14 residues. Trimming removed 4 bases from V and 5 bases from J; junction bases left unmatched: 4. Per germline, CDR1 ENHRY and CDR2 SYGVKD. The CDR3 spells CAISGDRVKDTQYF. In DNA form, the CDR3 reads TGTGCCATCAGTGGGGACAGGGTGAAAGATACGCAGTATTTT.

There are a few counts of this clonotype. A much larger clone is a single base away; this may be a read error. Here the CDR3 DNA reads TGTGCCAGCAATTACTCTCTAGCGGACACAGATACGCAGTATTTT. Translation: CASNYSLADTDTQYF. The gene calls are TRBV6-2 or TRBV6-3 and TRBJ2-3, with 7 nucleotides matching TRBD2. This CDR3 comprises 15 residues. Germline V gene lookup returns CDR1 MNHEY and CDR2 SVGEGT.

Turning to this clonotype: One end of the junction fails to match germline, which may point to a read error. The chain is built from TRBV4-1 and TRBJ1-2; D may be TRBD1 (5 bases). Germline CDR1 MGHRA, CDR2 YSYEKL. The CDR3 length is 17 residues. CDR3 sequence (DNA): TGCGCCAGCAGCCAAGATATTCCGTATTCTGGGGCCTATGGGTACAGCTTC. Translation: CASSQDIPYSGAYGYSF.

This clonotype is medium-sized in the sample. The V call is TRBV20-1, the J call TRBJ2-7, with 8 bases identical to TRBD2. V lost 0 bases to trimming and J lost 6 bases; unmatched junction nucleotides: 13. This CDR3 comprises 16 residues. From germline, CDR1 is DFQATT and CDR2 SNEGSKA (reference sequence). CDR3 in amino acids: CSARDSRAGAFSEQYF. The CDR3 nucleotides read TGCAGTGCTAGAGATTCACGAGCGGGAGCTTTCTCCGAGCAGTACTTC.

This clonotype ranks as medium-sized. V and J are TRBV19 and TRBJ1-4; 9 nucleotides line up with TRBD1. With V trimmed by 5 bases and J by 8 bases, 12 bases remained unmatched. The CDR3 runs to 16 residues. Germline values: CDR1 LNHDA, CDR2 SQIVND (reference sequence). CDR3 sequence reads: CASSLRTGATSEKLFF. In DNA, the CDR3 is TGTGCCAGTAGTTTGCGGACAGGGGCCACCTCGGAAAAACTGTTTTTT. Complete variable domain (other parts from reference TRBV19 and TRBJ1-4): DGGITQSPKYLFRKEGQNVTLSCEQNLNHDAMYWYRQDPGQGLRLIYYSQIVNDFQKGDIAEGYSVSREKKESFPLTVTSAQKNPTAFYLCASSLRTGATSEKLFFGSGTQLSVL.

The V gene is TRBV5-1, the J gene TRBJ1-1; D is perhaps TRBD1 (6 bases). Germline-derived CDR1 and CDR2 are SGHRS and YFSETQ. Between the trimmed V and J ends, which lost 7 bases and 3 bases, there was a span of 13 bases. The CDR3 is made up of 13 amino acids. The DNA of the CDR3 is TGCGCCAGCTACAGGGATTGGGACACTGAAGCTTTCTTT. Its translation is CASYRDWDTEAFF. Variable domain in full (rest from reference TRBV5-1 and TRBJ1-1): KAGVTQTPRYLIKTRGQQVTLSCSPISGHRSVSWYQQTPGQGLQFLFEYFSETQRNKGNFPGRFSGRQFSNSRSEMNVSTLELGDSALYLCASYRDWDTEAFFGQGTRLTVV.

This clonotype is labeled medium-sized. The chain couples TRBV30 to TRBJ2-1, with 7 bases lining up with TRBD2. The J segment lost 7 bases and the V segment lost 2 bases, leaving 14 bases of the junction unmatched. The CDR3 contains 16 residues. Germline CDR1 is GTSNPN and CDR2 is SVGIG (reference sequence). CDR3 in amino acids: CAWSSYSGPVGNEQFF. For the CDR3, the DNA is TGTGCCTGGAGTTCCTATAGCGGGCCGGTTGGAAATGAGCAGTTCTTC.

This clonotype was recorded a few times. A much larger clone lies a single base off, so this may be a read error. The V call is TRBV5-1, the J call TRBJ1-2, with no clear D. Germline values: CDR1 SGHRS, CDR2 YFSETQ. The CDR3 covers 13 residues. In DNA form, the CDR3 reads TGCGCCAGAAGCTCGGACGGTGCCTATGGCTACACCTTC. Its translation is CARSSDGAYGYTF.

This clonotype is labeled as large (0.1 to 1%). The rearrangement links TRBV7-9 to TRBJ1-5; perhaps TRBD1 as D (5 bases). The CDR3 is made up of 14 amino acids. V was shortened by 5 bases and J by 3 bases, with 11 bases between the two germline ends. Germline loops: CDR1 SEHNR, CDR2 FQNEAQ (reference sequence). The CDR3 sequence is CASSPGTVNQPQHF. CDR3 DNA sequence: TGTGCCAGCAGCCCCGGGACCGTCAATCAGCCCCAGCATTTT. Using reference TRBV7-9 and TRBJ1-5 for the parts outside the CDR3, the full variable domain is DTGVSQNPRHKITKRGQNVTFRCDPISEHNRLYWYRQTLGQGPEFLTYFQNEAQLEKSRLLSDRFSAERPKGSFSTLEIQRTEQGDSAMYLCASSPGTVNQPQHFGDGTRLSIL.

Remarks on this clonotype: The conserved final phenylalanine or tryptophan is absent from the CDR3, which likely points to a read error. V and J are TRBV9 and TRBJ2-7; TRBD2 might be the D (5 bases). The CDR3 sequence is 13 residues long. V lost 4 bases and J lost 6, with 14 bases in between. Germline V gene data show CDR1 as SGDLS and CDR2 as YYNGEE. CDR3 protein: CASSLAHAGEQYY. In nucleotides, the CDR3 is TGTGCCAGCAGCTTAGCCCACGCGGGCGAGCAGTACTAC.

This clonotype showed up just once. Possible read error: a much larger clone is one base away. The CDR3 DNA reads as TGTGCCACCAGTTTCCCGTCGGGTAAGCAGTTCTTC. This sequence encodes CATSFPSGKQFF. The chain combines TRBV27 with TRBJ2-1, with no clear D. This CDR3 region has 12 residues. The germline V gene has CDR1 MNHEY and CDR2 SMNVEV (reference sequence).